This TCR beta chain derives from a study of T-cell reconstitution after alpha-beta-depleted transplantation in children. This clonotype was recorded at least ten times. This CDR3 region has 15 residues. Germline CDR1 and CDR2: SGHKS and YYEKEE (reference sequence). V lost 0 bases and J lost 2, with 12 bases in between. The authors prepared the TCRbeta library with unique molecular identifiers. From the PCR reads, TCRdb called clonotypes with MiXCR, one entry per CDR3 protein. The top ten hold about 8.8% of the sample, which has about 110,000 distinct CDR3 sequences, 10% to 13% seen once. The input for sequencing was PBMCs from the stem cell graft donor, taken from the stem cell graft. The TCR comes from a human donor who donated a stem cell graft to a child with acute lymphoblastic leukemia. This rearrangement joins TRBV5-5 to TRBJ2-7, with a tentative D call TRBD2 (5 bases). CDR3 nucleotide sequence: TGTGCCAGCAGCTTGGATCTAGCTGCTACCTACGAGCAGTACTTC. Protein product: CASSLDLAATYEQYF.